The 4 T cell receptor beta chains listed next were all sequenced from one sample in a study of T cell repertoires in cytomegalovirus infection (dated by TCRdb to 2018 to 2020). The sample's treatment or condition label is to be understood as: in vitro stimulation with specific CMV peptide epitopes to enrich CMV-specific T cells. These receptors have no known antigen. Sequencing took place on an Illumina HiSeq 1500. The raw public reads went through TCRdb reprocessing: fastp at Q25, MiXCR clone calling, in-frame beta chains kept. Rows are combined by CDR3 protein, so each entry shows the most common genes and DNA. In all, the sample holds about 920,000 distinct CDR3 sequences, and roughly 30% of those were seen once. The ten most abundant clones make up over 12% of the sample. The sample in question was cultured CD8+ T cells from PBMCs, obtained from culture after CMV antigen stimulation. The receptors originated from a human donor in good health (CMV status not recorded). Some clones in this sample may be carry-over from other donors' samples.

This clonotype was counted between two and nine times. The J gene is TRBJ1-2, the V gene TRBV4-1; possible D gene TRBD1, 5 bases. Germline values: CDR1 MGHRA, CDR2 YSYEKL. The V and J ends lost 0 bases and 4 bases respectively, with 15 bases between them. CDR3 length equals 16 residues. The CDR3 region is CASSQDYAGQGYGYTF. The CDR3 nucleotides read TGCGCCAGCAGCCAAGATTATGCAGGGCAAGGCTATGGCTACACCTTC.

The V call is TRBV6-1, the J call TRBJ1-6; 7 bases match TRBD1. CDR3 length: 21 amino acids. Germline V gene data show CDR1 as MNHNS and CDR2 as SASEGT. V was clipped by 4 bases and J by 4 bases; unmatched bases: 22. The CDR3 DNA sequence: TGTGCCAGCAGTGTTCATCGCGGGACAGCTACTCTCATGGGGTATAATTCACCCCTCCACTTT. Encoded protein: CASSVHRGTATLMGYNSPLHF.

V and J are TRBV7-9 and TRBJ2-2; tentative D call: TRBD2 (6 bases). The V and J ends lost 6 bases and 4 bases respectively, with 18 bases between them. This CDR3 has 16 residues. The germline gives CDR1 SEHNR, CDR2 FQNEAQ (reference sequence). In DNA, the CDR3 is TGTGCCAGCAGAATAGGAGGGCCCAGCCGCACCGGGGAGCTGTTTTTT. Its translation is CASRIGGPSRTGELFF.

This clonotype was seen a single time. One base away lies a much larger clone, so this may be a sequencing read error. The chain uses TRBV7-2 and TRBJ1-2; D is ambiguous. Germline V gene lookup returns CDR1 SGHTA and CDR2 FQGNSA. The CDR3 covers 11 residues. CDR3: CVSRRKDGYTF. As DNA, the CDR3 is TGTGTCAGCAGAAGGAAGGATGGCTACACCTTC.